One and the same sample provided the 28 T cell receptor beta chains below, sequenced in a study of T cell responses to AZD1222 COVID-19 vaccine. The data were produced by immunoSEQ multiplex PCR, yet TCRdb's version contains in-frame clones alone and is incomplete. The repertoire holds around 160,000 clones, with roughly 88% as singletons. Here the sequenced sample was peripheral blood, taken on day 0 of AZD1222 vaccination. Source of these receptors: an adult in good health.

This clone was detected only once. Other DNA sequences in this sample translate to the same CDR3. This chain uses TRBV7-9 with TRBJ1-5; D possibly corresponds to TRBD1 (6 bases). The CDR3 consists of 15 residues. Germline-derived CDR1 and CDR2 are SEHNR and FQNEAQ (reference sequence). V lost 1 base to trimming and J lost 0 bases, with 7 bases between them. The CDR3 region has the DNA TGTGCCAGCAGCTTAGGGGACAATAGCAATCAGCCCCAGCATTTT. This translates into CASSLGDNSNQPQHF. The variable domain in full, completed from reference TRBV7-9 and TRBJ1-5, reads DTGVSQNPRHKITKRGQNVTFRCDPISEHNRLYWYRQTLGQGPEFLTYFQNEAQLEKSRLLSDRFSAERPKGSFSTLEIQRTEQGDSAMYLCASSLGDNSNQPQHFGDGTRLSIL.

As concerns this clone: Relative to the germline gene, one junction end is altered; a read error may explain this. The CDR3 region is CASSLLAAGAVYF. The CDR3 coding sequence is TGTGCCAGCAGCTTGTTAGCGGCGGGGGCAGTCTACTTT. The chain joins TRBV5-5 to TRBJ1-6, with D possibly being TRBD1 (6 bases). This CDR3 has 13 residues. Per germline, CDR1 SGHKS and CDR2 YYEKEE (reference sequence).

This chain uses TRBV30 with TRBJ1-4; 8 bases map to TRBD1. The CDR3 loop spans 18 amino acids. Per germline, CDR1 GTSNPN and CDR2 SVGIG (reference sequence). V lost 0 bases and J lost 4; bases outside the gene matches: 13. The CDR3 here is CAWSVRRSRDRYNEKLFF. The CDR3 DNA reads as TGTGCCTGGAGTGTACGAAGAAGCCGGGACAGGTATAATGAAAAACTGTTTTTT.

J is TRBJ2-7 and V is TRBV28; D is perhaps TRBD2 (6 bases). Germline lookup yields CDR1 MDHEN and CDR2 SYDVKM. This CDR3 comprises 16 residues. Trimming removed 1 base from V and 4 bases from J, with 17 bases in between. CDR3 amino acids: CASSLYLSGSGYEQYF. DNA for the CDR3: TGTGCCAGCAGTTTATATCTGAGCGGGTCCGGTTACGAGCAGTACTTC.

The chain recombines TRBV30 with TRBJ2-7; 7 nucleotides agree with TRBD1. This CDR3 has 14 amino acids. V was pared by 3 bases and J by 2 bases, with 7 bases of the junction left unmatched. From germline, CDR1 is GTSNPN and CDR2 SVGIG (reference sequence). This chain's CDR3 is CAWSPGTATYEQYF. The CDR3, as DNA: TGTGCCTGGAGCCCCGGGACAGCGACCTACGAGCAGTACTTC.

The chain joins TRBV2 to TRBJ2-5; 10 bases fit TRBD1. The germline CDR1 and CDR2 sequences are SNHLY and FYNNEI. Trimming at V came to 6 bases and at J to 5 bases, leaving 9 bases not matched to a gene. This CDR3 comprises 15 residues. The CDR3 nucleotides are TGTGCCAGCAGGGAGAGACAGGGGGCGCAGGAGACCCAGTACTTC. It specifies CASRERQGAQETQYF.

The chain has TRBV6-5 and TRBJ2-1, with 10 positions matching TRBD2. V gave up 7 bases and J gave up 0 bases; unmatched junction bases: 0. The V gene's germline CDR1 is MNHEY and CDR2 SVGAGI. The CDR3 consists of 14 residues. The DNA of the CDR3 is TGTGCCAGCACTAGCGGGGGCTCCTACAATGAGCAGTTCTTC. Amino acids: CASTSGGSYNEQFF.

The chain carries TRBV18 and TRBJ1-2; 8 bases align to TRBD1. The junction had 16 bases not matched to a gene; V was cut back by 6 bases and J by 7 bases. Germline-derived CDR1 and CDR2 are KGHSH and LQKENI. The CDR3 has 16 amino acids. The CDR3 nucleotides are TGTGCCAGCTCCCCAGACCTTCAGGACAGGGCTGGTGGCTACACCTTC. Protein product: CASSPDLQDRAGGYTF.

CDR3 protein: CATSGATGRLNTEAFF. The CDR3 DNA reads as TGTGCCACCAGCGGGGCGACAGGGCGGTTGAACACTGAAGCTTTCTTT. The chain carries TRBV15 and TRBJ1-1, with 7 bases matching TRBD1. Looked up from germline, CDR1 is LNHNV and CDR2 is YYDKDF (reference sequence). The V gene end was trimmed by 5 bases and the J gene end by 0 bases; junction bases not matched to a gene: 9. CDR3 size: 16 residues.

This chain connects TRBV7-2 to TRBJ2-7; 8 nucleotides agree with TRBD2. The V segment lost 2 bases and the J segment 6 bases; nucleotides outside the gene matches: 12. CDR1 SGHTA and CDR2 FQGNSA come from the germline V gene. CDR3 length: 16 residues. The CDR3 bases are TGTGCCAGCAGCTTAAAAGGCGCCGGGACTAGGGGCGAGCAGTACTTC. This gives the protein CASSLKGAGTRGEQYF.

The V call is TRBV5-4, the J call TRBJ1-1; D might be TRBD1 (5 bases). The germline V and J ends were trimmed by 5 bases and 3 bases, with 20 bases remaining between them. There are 16 residues in the CDR3. Germline V lookup: CDR1 SGHNT, CDR2 YYREEE (reference sequence). The CDR3: CASRPSLEGLYTEAFF. Written as DNA, the CDR3 is TGTGCCAGCAGGCCCTCGTTGGAGGGGTTGTACACTGAAGCTTTCTTT.

This clone has a handful of counts. This rearrangement joins TRBV5-1 to TRBJ2-6; TRBD2 matches at 7 bases. Trimming removed 3 bases from V and 2 bases from J; junction bases left unmatched: 5. Germline lookup yields CDR1 SGHRS and CDR2 YFSETQ. CDR3 length: 16 residues. CDR3 coding DNA: TGCGCCAGCAGCTCCCAGGGAGGGGCTGGGGCCAACGTCCTGACTTTC. Its translation: CASSSQGGAGANVLTF.

The V call is TRBV5-5, the J call TRBJ1-2, with TRBD1 matching over 8 bases. Germline trimming cut 4 bases from V and 4 bases from J; bases unmatched to any gene: 15. The CDR3 is 17 amino acids. CDR1 and CDR2 (germline): SGHKS, YYEKEE (reference sequence). The CDR3 here is CASSHGLTGGSAYGYTF. The CDR3 coding sequence is TGTGCCAGCAGCCACGGGCTAACAGGGGGAAGCGCCTATGGCTACACCTTC.

V is TRBV7-3 and J is TRBJ2-6, with a possible D match to TRBD1 (6 bases). This CDR3 has 17 residues. Germline values: CDR1 SGHTA, CDR2 FQGTGA. Between the trimmed V and J ends, which lost 4 bases and 0 bases, there was a span of 13 bases. CDR3 in amino acids: CASSSTGFSSGANVLTF. CDR3 bases: TGTGCCAGCAGCTCCACAGGGTTCAGCTCTGGGGCCAACGTCCTGACTTTC.

This chain connects TRBV7-2 to TRBJ1-4; 7 bases line up with TRBD1. Germline V gene data show CDR1 as SGHTA and CDR2 as FQGNSA. This CDR3 spans 15 amino acids. Unmatched junction bases numbered 4, after V lost 5 bases and J lost 1 base. The CDR3, as DNA: TGTGCCAGCAGCCCAGGGGGATTAACTAATGAAAAACTGTTTTTT. Translating gives CASSPGGLTNEKLFF.

V usage is TRBV7-2 and J usage is TRBJ2-3, with 8 bases identical to TRBD2. The CDR3 totals 15 residues. Germline V lookup: CDR1 SGHTA, CDR2 FQGNSA. V shed 4 bases, J shed 5 bases, and the junction held 8 bases outside the gene matches. The CDR3 region has the DNA TGTGCCAGCAGCTCCATGCGGGGGGCTGGAGATACGCAGTATTTT. Translating it yields CASSSMRGAGDTQYF. Variable domain in full (rest from reference TRBV7-2 and TRBJ2-3): GAGVSQSPSNKVTEKGKDVELRCDPISGHTALYWYRQSLGQGLEFLIYFQGNSAPDKSGLPSDRFSAERTGGSVSTLTIQRTQQEDSAVYLCASSSMRGAGDTQYFGPGTRLTVL.

This chain uses TRBV28 with TRBJ1-2; a possible D gene is TRBD1 (6 bases). Per germline, CDR1 MDHEN and CDR2 SYDVKM. The CDR3 length is 13 residues. Trimming removed 8 bases at V and 4 bases at J, with 14 bases between. CDR3 protein: CASLDRVIYGYTF. DNA of the CDR3: TGTGCCAGCCTGGACAGAGTTATCTATGGCTACACCTTC.

This clone was seen ten or more times. The chain joins TRBV29-1 to TRBJ1-2, with TRBD1 identical over 7 bases. V lost 7 bases, J lost 2 bases, and 4 bases stayed unmatched. Germline CDR1 SQVTM, CDR2 ANQGSEA. The CDR3 loop spans 12 amino acids. The CDR3 DNA is TGCAGCGAAGGCAGGGGGAACTATGGCTACACCTTC. As protein: CSEGRGNYGYTF.

The gene calls are TRBV28 and TRBJ1-2; no firm D call. The CDR3 covers 14 residues. CDR1 MDHEN and CDR2 SYDVKM come from the germline V gene. Trimming took off 4 bases at V and 8 bases at J, with 17 bases between the two ends. The CDR3 sequence: CASSYGDMSWGYTF. The CDR3 nucleotides are TGTGCCAGCAGTTATGGCGACATGTCCTGGGGCTACACCTTC.

The gene calls are TRBV6-5 and TRBJ2-7; perhaps TRBD1 as D (6 bases). Trimming took 9 bases from V and 6 from J, leaving 18 bases between them. The CDR3 is made up of 13 amino acids. From germline, CDR1 is MNHEY and CDR2 SVGAGI. In DNA form, the CDR3 reads TGTGCCAGGGGGGAAGGGACACCGGCCGAGCAGTACTTC. Residues: CARGEGTPAEQYF.

This chain uses TRBV4-3 with TRBJ1-2; tentative D call: TRBD1 (6 bases). Trimming shortened V by 4 bases and J by 4 bases, and 16 bases separated the two germline ends. Germline V gene sequence: CDR1 LGHNA, CDR2 YSLEER. This CDR3 comprises 15 residues. CDR3 protein: CASSPDGEGGYGYTF. The CDR3 DNA reads TGCGCCAGCAGCCCCGACGGGGAGGGGGGCTATGGCTACACCTTC.

J is TRBJ1-1 and V is TRBV4-1, with D maybe TRBD1 (5 bases). The CDR3 totals 13 residues. From germline, CDR1 is MGHRA and CDR2 YSYEKL. V lost 3 bases and J lost 7, with 12 bases in between. CDR3 region: CASSQEGVDEAFF. Here the CDR3 DNA reads TGCGCCAGCAGCCAGGAAGGGGTGGATGAAGCTTTCTTT.

The chain carries TRBV3-1 (or the pseudogene TRBV3-2) and TRBJ1-2; D not resolved. The germline gives CDR1 LGHDT, CDR2 YNNKEL (reference sequence). The CDR3 loop spans 12 amino acids. V was clipped by 1 base and J by 6 bases, with 6 bases between them. CDR3 in amino acids: CASSQVRNGYTF. The CDR3 DNA sequence: TGTGCCAGCAGCCAAGTCCGCAATGGCTACACCTTC.

The rearrangement joins TRBV28 to TRBJ2-3, with unresolved D. CDR1 is MDHEN, CDR2 SYDVKM, per germline. With 2 bases removed from V and 8 bases from J, the gap between germline ends came to 8 bases. CDR3 size: 12 residues. The CDR3 loop is CASSLGHLTQYF. In DNA form, the CDR3 reads TGTGCCAGCAGTTTAGGGCACCTTACGCAGTATTTT.

The chain links TRBV6-5 to TRBJ2-5; 11 bases match TRBD1. Trimming removed 5 bases from V and 4 bases from J; junction bases left unmatched: 6. The CDR3 totals 15 residues. Germline V gene sequence: CDR1 MNHEY, CDR2 SVGAGI. In DNA form, the CDR3 reads TGTGCCAGCAGTCGGACAGGGGGCAAGGGAGAGACCCAGTACTTC. It translates to CASSRTGGKGETQYF.

This chain joins TRBV24-1 and TRBJ2-1; D is perhaps TRBD1 or TRBD2 (5 bases each). CDR3 length: 18 amino acids. Germline V gene lookup returns CDR1 KGHDR and CDR2 SFDVKD. V was shortened by 9 bases and J by 7 bases, with 30 bases between the two germline ends. Here the CDR3 reads CATPESRGPEAVRNEQFF. As DNA, the CDR3 is TGTGCCACCCCGGAGTCCCGGGGCCCAGAGGCGGTAAGGAATGAGCAGTTCTTC.

This clone was detected a few times. The J gene is TRBJ1-4, the V gene TRBV7-8; D is uncertain. Trimming took off 3 bases at V and 4 bases at J, with 9 bases between the two ends. The CDR3 loop spans 14 amino acids. Germline CDR1 is SGHVS and CDR2 is FQNEAQ. The CDR3 spells CASSLRRDNEKLFF. DNA for the CDR3: TGTGCCAGCAGCTTGAGGAGGGATAATGAAAAACTGTTTTTT.

The chain is built from TRBV27 and TRBJ1-1; no clear D. The CDR3 is made up of 15 amino acids. V was pared by 6 bases and J by 1 base, with 15 bases between. Germline V lookup: CDR1 MNHEY, CDR2 SMNVEV (reference sequence). The chain's CDR3 is CASSPPGLENTEAFF. For the CDR3, the DNA is TGTGCCAGCAGCCCGCCGGGTCTTGAGAACACTGAAGCTTTCTTT.